A selection of T cell receptor beta chains follows, all from one sample in a study of blood T cell repertoires in COVID-19. Clones were read by immunoSEQ multiplex PCR, and TCRdb kept only the in-frame ones, dropping some. The sample gives tens of thousands of clones, more than 70% of which show up once; over 3.5% is in the top ten. Sequencing was performed on peripheral blood. All receptors derive from a human donor in a cohort sampled during active COVID-19. Both conserved end residues are part of each CDR3. D genes are given only for firm matches. Where a row states a size, it is once, few, many or the class of an expanded clone; other rows omit it.

size: .
V: TRBV28
D: TRBD1
J: TRBJ2-7
length: 15
CDR3: CASSYFPGTAYEQYF

size: .
V: TRBV6-4
D: .
J: TRBJ2-7
length: 15
CDR3: CASNMVKADSYEQYF

size: .
V: TRBV27
D: .
J: TRBJ1-2
length: 16
CDR3: CASSSRSRLANYGYTF

size: .
V: TRBV2
D: TRBD2
J: TRBJ2-1
length: 15
CDR3: CASDEGTMGYNEQFF

size: .
V: TRBV5-5
D: .
J: TRBJ1-1
length: 18
CDR3: CASSLGPGGLGINTEAFF

size: few
V: TRBV6-1
D: TRBD2
J: TRBJ2-5
length: 17
CDR3: CASSEFPSGRARKTQYF

size: .
V: TRBV28
D: .
J: TRBJ1-1
length: 13
CDR3: CASSLTGGAEAFF

size: .
V: TRBV6-6
D: TRBD2
J: TRBJ2-1
length: 15
CDR3: CASSWTSGEYNEQFF

size: .
V: TRBV5-6
D: .
J: TRBJ2-7
length: 12
CDR3: CASSLTAGEQYF

size: .
V: TRBV7-3
D: .
J: TRBJ1-2
length: 13
CDR3: CASSPTGTHGYTF

size: .
V: TRBV11-2
D: .
J: TRBJ1-4
length: 13
CDR3: CASSLDFPEKLFF

size: .
V: TRBV7-6
D: TRBD2
J: TRBJ2-5
length: 16
CDR3: CASSLRSWGGGETQYF

size: .
V: TRBV7-9
D: TRBD1
J: TRBJ1-1
length: 14
CDR3: CASSRDRGNTEAFF

size: .
V: TRBV7-2
D: TRBD2
J: TRBJ2-7
length: 15
CDR3: CASSRLAGGLYEQYF

size: once
V: TRBV19
D: TRBD2
J: TRBJ2-2
length: 15
CDR3: CASSLGTSLGGELFF

size: .
V: TRBV13
D: .
J: TRBJ2-2
length: 15
CDR3: CASSWGRTNTGELFF

size: .
V: TRBV2
D: TRBD1
J: TRBJ1-2
length: 14
CDR3: CASSLDRANYGYTF

size: .
V: TRBV19
D: .
J: TRBJ1-1
length: 13
CDR3: CANPCPGGTEAFF

size: once
V: TRBV5-6
D: .
J: TRBJ2-7
length: 14
CDR3: CASSLFQGKYEQYF

size: .
V: TRBV7-2
D: TRBD1
J: TRBJ2-4
length: 14
CDR3: CASSLLGQGDIQYF

size: .
V: TRBV12-3/TRBV12-4
D: TRBD1
J: TRBJ1-1
length: 11
CDR3: CASSRTGSTFF

size: .
V: TRBV5-4
D: .
J: TRBJ2-5
length: 12
CDR3: CASSGSQGPQYF

size: .
V: TRBV28
D: TRBD1
J: TRBJ2-3
length: 16
CDR3: CASSSTGGRGTDTQYF

size: .
V: TRBV6-2/TRBV6-3
D: TRBD1
J: TRBJ1-2
length: 18
CDR3: CASSYHRGLNDLNYGYTF

size: .
V: TRBV5-1
D: .
J: TRBJ1-2
length: 14
CDR3: CAGSLSAASYGYTF

size: .
V: TRBV14
D: .
J: TRBJ2-1
length: 15
CDR3: CASSQGGGLKNEQFF

size: .
V: TRBV24-1
D: TRBD1
J: TRBJ2-7
length: 15
CDR3: CATHLTGMSSYEQYF